What follows are 20 T cell receptor beta chains derived from one specimen sequenced in a study of cytomegalovirus exposure and HLA in healthy donors. Primers for the PCR totalled 60 Vbeta and 13 Jbeta. TCRdb's copy holds only in-frame clones and misses some; the assay was immunoSEQ multiplex PCR. This table holds about 79,000 clones. The sample was PBMCs. These receptors originate from a man aged 25 to 45 in good health and CMV-seronegative.

This chain joins TRBV13 and TRBJ2-1; 11 bases fit TRBD2. Germline CDR1 PRHDT, CDR2 FYEKMQ (reference sequence). Trimming cost V 2 bases and J 10 bases; bases outside gene matches: 7. The CDR3 loop spans 15 amino acids. CDR3: CASSLRTSGSLEQFF. For the CDR3, the DNA is TGTGCCAGCAGCTTAAGGACTAGCGGGTCATTGGAGCAGTTCTTC.

The chain couples TRBV6-4 to TRBJ2-2; 9 positions match TRBD1. The germline V gene has CDR1 MRHNA and CDR2 SNTAGT. J was trimmed by 6 bases and V by 5 bases; bases with no gene match: 7. The length of the CDR3 is 15 residues. DNA for the CDR3: TGTGCCAGCAGTCCAGGGACAGGGATCGCCGGGGAGCTGTTTTTT. The encoded protein is CASSPGTGIAGELFF.

The V gene is TRBV7-9, the J gene TRBJ2-5; the match to TRBD2 covers 10 bases. Germline V gene data show CDR1 as SEHNR and CDR2 as FQNEAQ (reference sequence). The CDR3 is 17 residues long. The ends lost 2 bases at V and 7 bases at J; junction bases unmatched: 13. This CDR3 reads CASSLIGSGRALGTQYF. For the CDR3, the DNA is TGTGCCAGCAGCTTAATAGGGAGCGGGAGGGCCCTCGGGACCCAGTACTTC.

The chain's CDR3 is CASSLRTGDTEAFF. The CDR3 DNA reads as TGCGCCAGCAGCTTGAGGACAGGGGACACTGAAGCTTTCTTT. V usage is TRBV4-1 and J usage is TRBJ1-1; 9 positions match TRBD1. The CDR3 has 14 residues. The germline V gene encodes CDR1 MGHRA and CDR2 YSYEKL. V was pared by 5 bases and J by 3 bases, with 4 bases of the junction left unmatched.

The V call is TRBV4-1, the J call TRBJ2-3; TRBD2 aligns across 7 bases. The CDR3 contains 17 residues. The germline V gene encodes CDR1 MGHRA and CDR2 YSYEKL. Trimming at V came to 2 bases and at J to 0 bases, leaving 8 bases not matched to a gene. CDR3 nucleotides: TGCGCCAGCAGCCAATCCGGACTAGGGCTAAGCACAGATACGCAGTATTTT. This encodes CASSQSGLGLSTDTQYF.

The chain uses TRBV5-4 and TRBJ1-2, with TRBD1 as a possible D gene (6 bases). Germline V gene lookup returns CDR1 SGHNT and CDR2 YYREEE (reference sequence). The CDR3 length is 13 residues. Trimming cost V 0 bases and J 5 bases, with 8 bases left between them. Written as DNA, the CDR3 is TGTGCCAGCAGCTTGGATGGACAGTATGGCTACACCTTC. Translating gives CASSLDGQYGYTF.

This chain uses TRBV7-2 with TRBJ2-7; TRBD1 agrees at 7 bases. This CDR3 is 15 amino acids long. V lost 5 bases, J lost 0 bases, and 7 bases stayed unmatched. Germline V CDR1 and CDR2: SGHTA, FQGNSA. The CDR3 loop reads CASSPRGMSSYEQYF. The CDR3 bases are TGTGCCAGCAGCCCCAGGGGGATGAGCTCCTACGAGCAGTACTTC.

The chain uses TRBV18 and TRBJ2-3; 8 bases map to TRBD2. Germline V gene data show CDR1 as KGHSH and CDR2 as LQKENI. This CDR3 contains 17 residues. Losses at the gene ends were 4 bases for V and 1 base for J; bases not matched to a gene: 10. CDR3 sequence: CASSLISGGAGTDTQYF. The CDR3 nucleotides are TGTGCCAGCTCACTCATCAGCGGGGGCGCTGGCACAGATACGCAGTATTTT.

The CDR3 reads CASSERSAEAGELFF. The CDR3 DNA follows: TGTGCCAGCAGTGAAAGATCAGCGGAGGCCGGGGAGCTGTTTTTT. The V gene is TRBV25-1, the J gene TRBJ2-2; TRBD2 might be the D (5 bases). Germline values: CDR1 MGHDK, CDR2 SYGVNS. Trimming removed 2 bases from V and 6 bases from J, with 13 bases in between. The CDR3 covers 15 residues.

The chain uses TRBV5-1 and TRBJ1-2, with D perhaps matching TRBD1 (5 bases). Germline V gene lookup returns CDR1 SGHRS and CDR2 YFSETQ. The germline V and J ends were trimmed by 0 bases and 4 bases, with 10 bases remaining between them. The CDR3 is 14 amino acids. CDR3 bases: TGCGCCAGCAGCTTGGAGGGGTCTGGCTATGGCTACACCTTC. This translates into CASSLEGSGYGYTF.

J is TRBJ2-4 and V is TRBV30; D may be TRBD1 (5 bases). Germline CDR1 is GTSNPN and CDR2 is SVGIG (reference sequence). The CDR3 spans 12 residues. Trimming cost V 0 bases and J 8 bases, with 8 bases left between them. CDR3: CAWSVGAHIQYF. The CDR3 region has the DNA TGTGCCTGGAGTGTAGGGGCCCACATTCAGTACTTC.

The CDR3 DNA is TGTGCCAGCACCAGGACTAGCGGGGGGGACAATGAGCAGTTCTTC. Translated: CASTRTSGGDNEQFF. The genes are TRBV2 and TRBJ2-1, with TRBD2 identical over 15 bases. The CDR3 length is 15 residues. The V segment lost 7 bases and the J segment 5 bases; nucleotides outside the gene matches: 3. Germline V gives CDR1 SNHLY, CDR2 FYNNEI. The full variable domain, its missing parts supplied by reference TRBV2 and TRBJ2-1, is EPEVTQTPSHQVTQMGQEVILRCVPISNHLYFYWYRQILGQKVEFLVSFYNNEISEKSEIFDDQFSVERPDGSNFTLKIRSTKLEDSAMYFCASTRTSGGDNEQFFGPGTRLTVL.

This chain uses TRBV2 with TRBJ1-1, with unresolved D. CDR1 is SNHLY, CDR2 FYNNEI, per germline. V shed 5 bases and J shed 3 bases, with 13 bases lying between them. CDR3 length: 14 residues. In DNA, the CDR3 is TGTGCCAGCAGTCCATGGAGGGAGTACACTGAAGCTTTCTTT. It translates to CASSPWREYTEAFF.

V and J are TRBV19 and TRBJ1-1; D is perhaps TRBD1 (5 bases). Germline V CDR1 and CDR2: LNHDA, SQIVND (reference sequence). Trimming removed 8 bases from V and 6 bases from J, with 19 bases in between. This CDR3 contains 14 residues. CDR3 region: CASYRDSPWAEAFF. For the CDR3, the DNA is TGTGCCAGTTACCGGGACTCTCCTTGGGCTGAAGCTTTCTTT.

The rearrangement joins TRBV13 to TRBJ2-5; tentative D call: TRBD2 (6 bases). The CDR3 loop spans 15 amino acids. V lost 3 bases and J 2 bases, leaving 13 bases between the germline ends. From germline, CDR1 is PRHDT and CDR2 FYEKMQ (reference sequence). CDR3 nucleotide sequence: TGTGCCAGCAGCTTGCGGCGGGGCCGACAAGAGACCCAGTACTTC. It specifies CASSLRRGRQETQYF.

This rearrangement joins TRBV4-1 to TRBJ2-1, with TRBD2 identical over 14 bases. Germline trimming cut 4 bases from V and 12 bases from J; bases unmatched to any gene: 11. There are 16 residues in the CDR3. CDR1 is MGHRA, CDR2 YSYEKL, per germline. The CDR3 DNA reads TGCGCCAGCAGCCTCTTACCGGGACTAGCGGGAGTTTGGCAGTTCTTC. Encoded protein: CASSLLPGLAGVWQFF.

This rearrangement joins TRBV7-3 to TRBJ2-2; 9 nucleotides align to TRBD2. J was trimmed by 0 bases and V by 5 bases; bases with no gene match: 4. Germline CDR1 reads SGHTA; CDR2 reads FQGTGA. This CDR3 region has 16 residues. CDR3 protein: CASSRTSASNTGELFF. The CDR3 DNA sequence: TGTGCCAGCAGCCGGACTAGCGCTTCGAACACCGGGGAGCTGTTTTTT. Filled out from reference TRBV7-3 and TRBJ2-2, the complete variable domain reads GAGVSQTPSNKVTEKGKYVELRCDPISGHTALYWYRQSLGQGPEFLIYFQGTGAADDSGLPNDRFFAVRPEGSVSTLKIQRTERGDSAVYLCASSRTSASNTGELFFGEGSRLTVL.

The rearrangement joins TRBV5-1 to TRBJ2-7, with TRBD2 as a possible D gene (5 bases). Germline V CDR1 and CDR2: SGHRS, YFSETQ. The CDR3 is made up of 13 amino acids. V lost 4 bases and J lost 0, with 8 bases in between. This CDR3 is CASSQADSYEQYF. As DNA, the CDR3 is TGCGCCAGCAGCCAAGCGGACTCCTACGAGCAGTACTTC.

The rearrangement uses TRBV30 and TRBJ2-7; 8 bases are a match to TRBD1. Germline-derived CDR1 and CDR2 are GTSNPN and SVGIG (reference sequence). V was clipped by 3 bases and J by 6 bases; unmatched bases: 10. This CDR3 contains 14 residues. The CDR3 nucleotides are TGTGCCTGGAGACAGAGGACAGGGAAGTCCGAGCAGTACTTC. It translates to CAWRQRTGKSEQYF.

This rearrangement joins TRBV5-1 to TRBJ1-1; no definite D call. There are 15 residues in the CDR3. Per the germline V gene, CDR1 is SGHRS and CDR2 is YFSETQ. V was clipped by 5 bases and J by 3 bases, with 17 bases between them. The CDR3 protein is CASSEGLTRDTEAFF. The CDR3, as DNA: TGCGCCAGCAGTGAGGGTCTGACGAGGGACACTGAAGCTTTCTTT.